Listed below are T cell receptor beta chains from one sample, sequenced in a study of human T cells and chemical hapten exposure. TCRdb fed the RACE reads into MiXCR, producing one record per CDR3 protein. The sample carries approximately 400,000 distinct CDR3 sequences, 4% to 6% recorded once. This specimen consisted of whole blood, obtained in connection with sensitization to the hapten diphenylcyclopropenone (DPC). These receptors were obtained from a woman aged 45-60 years with alopecia areata. Some clones in this sample may be carry-over from other donors' samples. Each CDR3 is given without its conserved first and last residue. A D gene is named only where the DNA matches it firmly.

NA,TRBJ1-1,TRBV2,ASAVPGTEAF
TRBD2,TRBJ2-4,TRBV7-2,ASRAGVGNIQY
NA,TRBJ1-5,TRBV5-1,ASSSSGTSNQPQH
NA,TRBJ2-3,TRBV5-1,ASSLGQLGADTQY
NA,TRBJ1-5,TRBV4-1,ASSPTQGSNQPQH
TRBD2,TRBJ2-2,TRBV10-3,ATGLAPTGELF
NA,TRBJ2-3,TRBV7-6,ASSEYGVTDTQY
NA,TRBJ2-1,TRBV4-3,ASSQDRDARF
TRBD1,TRBJ1-5,TRBV20-1,SARLDRAMDQPQH
NA,TRBJ2-7,TRBV28,ASSFEAPYEQY
NA,TRBJ1-3,TRBV16,ASSQFGDTIY
TRBD1,TRBJ1-6,TRBV12-3/TRBV12-4,ASRPTGVNSPLH
NA,TRBJ1-1,TRBV28,ASRGGTLNTEAF
NA,TRBJ1-1,TRBV5-1,ASSLDRIGVGGTEAF
NA,TRBJ2-6,TRBV7-8,ASSPVRGEAGANVLT
TRBD1,TRBJ2-2,TRBV5-1,ASNEGATGELF
TRBD2,TRBJ2-1,TRBV12-3/TRBV12-4,ASRLGTSAYNEQF
NA,TRBJ2-3,TRBV6-6,ASSYHAGSTDTQY
NA,TRBJ2-5,TRBV5-1,ASSLAAGQETQY
NA,TRBJ1-2,TRBV3-1,ASSPLLGGFFGYT
NA,TRBJ1-2,TRBV27,ASSSRQDFYT
NA,TRBJ1-5,TRBV6-2/TRBV6-3,AVRDGFNQPQH
NA,TRBJ2-1,TRBV7-2,ASSLRRGIIDEQF
TRBD2,TRBJ2-3,TRBV5-1,ASSSFSGGIDTQY
NA,TRBJ2-5,TRBV18,ASSPTSYETQY
NA,TRBJ2-3,TRBV9,ASSVVSQPGGRDTQY
NA,TRBJ1-4,TRBV4-2,ASSQDPSADPNEKLF
TRBD2,TRBJ2-3,TRBV12-3/TRBV12-4,ASSFLGGGRAKTDTQY
NA,TRBJ1-4,TRBV6-2/TRBV6-3,ASSSDRRHEKLF
NA,TRBJ1-2,TRBV6-5,ASSYSQGRYGYT
NA,TRBJ1-1,TRBV20-1,SAWGLSEAF
NA,TRBJ2-7,TRBV20-1,SATDSWDEQY
TRBD1,TRBJ1-2,TRBV28,ASSSTLTGDYGYT
TRBD1,TRBJ2-7,TRBV25-1,ASSDLGDSVPRDEPY
TRBD1,TRBJ2-2,TRBV4-2,ASSPWAGGTGELF
NA,TRBJ1-1,TRBV20-1,SAREPGCFTEAF
NA,TRBJ1-1,TRBV3-1,ASSQEGSLNTEAF
TRBD1,TRBJ1-2,TRBV29-1,SVLDRDYGYT
NA,TRBJ2-3,TRBV6-1,ASGVITDTQY
NA,TRBJ2-3,TRBV7-9,ASSLGTADTQY
NA,TRBJ2-4,TRBV10-3,AISPERTLAKNIQY
NA,TRBJ2-3,TRBV11-2,ASSLEFNRDTQY
TRBD2,TRBJ2-3,TRBV3-1,ASSQEGLAGLGTDTQY
NA,TRBJ2-1,TRBV7-8,ASSLTLERTYNEQF
NA,TRBJ2-5,TRBV27,ASSPTTLMKETQY
TRBD1,TRBJ2-1,TRBV4-3,ASSQDYGQGYSYNEQF
NA,TRBJ1-2,TRBV23-1,ASSPPAGPNYGYT
TRBD1,TRBJ2-3,TRBV12-3/TRBV12-4,ASRNRDREDTQY
NA,TRBJ2-6,TRBV5-6,ASSSRQIFGSGANVLT